The clone carrying this T cell receptor beta chain was detected many times. Its antigen remains unknown. The data were taken from a study of response to subunit inactivated influenza vaccine. General observations from the study: Authors proposed each seasonal influenza vaccination draws in few new T cells.

MiXCR, applied by TCRdb to the RT-PCR reads, yields one record per CDR3 protein. The profile covers about 700,000 distinct CDR3 sequences, with approximately 13% appearing a single time and around 6.5% taken by the ten largest. Germline CDR1 is SGHRS and CDR2 is YFSETQ. The CDR3 sequence is 14 residues long. V gave up 2 bases and J gave up 1 base, with 9 bases separating them. This TCR was recovered from a man over 45 who received an inactivated influenza vaccine. The sample here was PBMCs from blood, taken around 15 days before vaccination. The V and J genes are TRBV5-1 and TRBJ2-5; TRBD2 might be the D (5 bases). As DNA, the CDR3 is TGCGCCAGCAGCTTTAGCGTACCCCAAGAGACCCAGTACTTC. Translating it yields CASSFSVPQETQYF.